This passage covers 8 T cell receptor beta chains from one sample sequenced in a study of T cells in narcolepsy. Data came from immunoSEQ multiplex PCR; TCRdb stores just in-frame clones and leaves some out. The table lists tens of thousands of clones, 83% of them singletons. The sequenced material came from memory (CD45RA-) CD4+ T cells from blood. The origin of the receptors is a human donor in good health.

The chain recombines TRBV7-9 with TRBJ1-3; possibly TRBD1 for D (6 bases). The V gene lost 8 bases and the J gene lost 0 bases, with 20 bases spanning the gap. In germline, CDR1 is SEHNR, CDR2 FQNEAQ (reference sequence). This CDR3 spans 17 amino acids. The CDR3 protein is CASVATTGLDSGNTIYF. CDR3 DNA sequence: TGTGCCAGCGTAGCAACGACAGGCCTAGACTCTGGAAACACCATATATTTT.

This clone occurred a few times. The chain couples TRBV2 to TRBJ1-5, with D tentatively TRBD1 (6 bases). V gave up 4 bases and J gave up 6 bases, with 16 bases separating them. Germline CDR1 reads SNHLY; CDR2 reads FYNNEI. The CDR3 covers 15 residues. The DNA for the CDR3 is TGTGCCAGCAGTGGTCTCTGGGGGCAAGGTCAGCCCCAGCATTTT. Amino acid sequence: CASSGLWGQGQPQHF.

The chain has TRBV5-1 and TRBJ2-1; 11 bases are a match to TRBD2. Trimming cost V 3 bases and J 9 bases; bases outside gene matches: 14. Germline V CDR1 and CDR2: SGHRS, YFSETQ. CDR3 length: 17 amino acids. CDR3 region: CASSSSLSGRVRGEQFF. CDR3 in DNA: TGCGCCAGCAGCTCCTCTCTTAGCGGGAGGGTTAGGGGTGAGCAGTTCTTC. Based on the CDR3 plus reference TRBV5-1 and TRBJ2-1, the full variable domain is KAGVTQTPRYLIKTRGQQVTLSCSPISGHRSVSWYQQTPGQGLQFLFEYFSETQRNKGNFPGRFSGRQFSNSRSEMNVSTLELGDSALYLCASSSSLSGRVRGEQFFGPGTRLTVL.

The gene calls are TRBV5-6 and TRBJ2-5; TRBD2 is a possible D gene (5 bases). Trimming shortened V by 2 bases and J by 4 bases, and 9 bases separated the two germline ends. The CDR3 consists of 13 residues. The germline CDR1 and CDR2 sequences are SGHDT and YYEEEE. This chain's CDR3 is CASSLRTRETQYF. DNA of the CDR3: TGTGCCAGCAGCTTACGGACTCGAGAGACCCAGTACTTC.

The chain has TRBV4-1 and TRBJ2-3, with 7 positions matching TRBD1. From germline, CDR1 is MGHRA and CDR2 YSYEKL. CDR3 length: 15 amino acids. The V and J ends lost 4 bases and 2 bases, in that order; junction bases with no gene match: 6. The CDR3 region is CASSLRQGNTDTQYF. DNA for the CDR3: TGCGCCAGCAGCCTGAGACAGGGAAACACAGATACGCAGTATTTT.

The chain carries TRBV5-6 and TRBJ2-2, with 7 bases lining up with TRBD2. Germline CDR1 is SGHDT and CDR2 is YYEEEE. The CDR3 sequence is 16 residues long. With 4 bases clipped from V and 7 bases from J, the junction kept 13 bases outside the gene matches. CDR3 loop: CASSEMGGSSDGELFF. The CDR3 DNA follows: TGTGCCAGCAGCGAGATGGGCGGGAGTTCAGACGGGGAGCTGTTTTTT.

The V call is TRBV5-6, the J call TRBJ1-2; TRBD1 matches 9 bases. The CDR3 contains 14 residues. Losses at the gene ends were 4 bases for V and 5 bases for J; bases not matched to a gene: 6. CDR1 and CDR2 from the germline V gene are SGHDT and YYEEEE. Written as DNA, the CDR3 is TGTGCCAGCAGCGATCCGGGACAGGGTTATGGCTACACCTTC. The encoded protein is CASSDPGQGYGYTF. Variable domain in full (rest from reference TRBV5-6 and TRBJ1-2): DAGVTQSPTHLIKTRGQQVTLRCSPKSGHDTVSWYQQALGQGPQFIFQYYEEEERQRGNFPDRFSGHQFPNYSSELNVNALLLGDSALYLCASSDPGQGYGYTFGSGTRLTVV.

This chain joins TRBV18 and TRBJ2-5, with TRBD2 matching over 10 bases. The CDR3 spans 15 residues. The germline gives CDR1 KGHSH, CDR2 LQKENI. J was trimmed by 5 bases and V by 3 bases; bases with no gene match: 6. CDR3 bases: TGTGCCAGCTCACCGTCGAGCGGGGGGGCCGAGACCCAGTACTTC. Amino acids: CASSPSSGGAETQYF.